This TCR beta chain originates from a study of blood T cell repertoires in COVID-19. Turning to the study itself: T cells, B-cell-depleted T cells, or PBMCs provided the cDNA or gDNA that served as material.

Authors' analysis steps: Estimates of nucleated cell counts were drawn from the amplification of reference gene primers. Profiled with immunoSEQ multiplex PCR; TCRdb holds only in-frame clones, not every one. V and J calls and clone size come straight from that table; D and trimming were deduced from the DNA. The sample carries fewer than 450,000 clones, 90% recorded once. Germline lookup yields CDR1 SGHNT and CDR2 YYREEE (reference sequence). The CDR3 length is 15 residues. V lost 0 bases and J 10 bases, leaving 16 bases between the germline ends. Those enrolled, adults aged roughly 18 to 89 years, came from about 24 US areas. Participant-given clinical history determined each cohort assignment.

What was sequenced was PBMCs or T cells enriched from blood (not recorded which). The V call is TRBV5-4, the J call TRBJ1-4; D is ambiguous. The clonotype originates from a man aged 18 to 35 who had recovered from COVID-19. The CDR3 protein is CASSLGGSAVGKLFF. CDR3 coding DNA: TGTGCCAGCAGCTTGGGAGGGTCAGCGGTGGGAAAACTGTTTTTT.